This entry describes one T cell receptor (beta chain). This entry comes from a study of blood T cell repertoires in COVID-19. CDR3 length: 15 residues. Trimming cost V 0 bases and J 3 bases, with 9 bases left between them. Germline CDR1 MGHRA, CDR2 YSYEKL. The assay was immunoSEQ multiplex PCR, and TCRdb's table has in-frame clones only and misses some. The data show tens of thousands of clones, with 70% to 85% seen just once and about 10% held by the top ten. Sequenced sample: peripheral blood. This TCR derives from a man between 60 and 75 years old with acute or convalescent COVID-19. J is TRBJ1-3 and V is TRBV4-1, with D possibly TRBD1 on 6 matching bases. The CDR3 DNA reads as TGCGCCAGCAGCCAAGACAGGGGCGGTGGAAACACCATATATTTT. This codes for CASSQDRGGGNTIYF.